This T cell receptor beta chain was recovered during a study of CXCR3-negative and CXCR3-positive naive CD8 T cells. Study-wide results and caveats: Sequencing showed both naive subsets with comparably high diversity, and memory CD8+ cells much lower.

UMI-labeled TRB cDNA libraries were prepared by 5' RACE. Following a re-call of the 5' RACE reads, TCRdb has one entry per CDR3 protein and lacks DNA. Recorded here are over 70,000 distinct CDR3 sequences; the top ten clones represent over 1.5%. The CDR3 contains 11 residues. As for this clonotype: No antigen is known for it.

Sequenced sample: naive CXCR3- CD8+ T cells from blood. Subset specified: CD45RO-CCR7+CD27+CD95- naive CD8+ T cells lacking CXCR3 (TNR3-). This TCR was sampled from a human donor in good health. Some clones in this sample may be carry-over from other donors' samples. V usage is TRBV12-3 or TRBV12-4 and J usage is TRBJ2-7; TCRdb reports TRBD2, a call that lacks DNA to check it against. The CDR3 loop is CASSPAGTSLF.